The T cell receptor (beta chain) under discussion was sequenced for a study of blood T cell repertoires in COVID-19. About the study: Samples taken during acute and convalescent COVID-19 were collected in the United States, Italy and Spain. T cells, B-cell-depleted T cells, or PBMCs supplied cDNA or gDNA.

Trimming at V came to 0 bases and at J to 7 bases, leaving 8 bases not matched to a gene. The CDR3 is 17 residues long. Germline V gives CDR1 LNHNV, CDR2 YYDKDF (reference sequence). Per the authors' pipeline: The assay estimated nucleated cells by amplifying reference gene primers. TCRdb's copy holds only in-frame clones and misses some; the assay was immunoSEQ multiplex PCR. D and trimming come from the DNA, and the V and J calls and clone size come from that table. Here the sample spans about 110,000 clones, 75% to 90% being singletons. The TCR comes from a woman of 80 years or more with acute or convalescent COVID-19. J is TRBJ2-1 and V is TRBV15; 11 bases agree with TRBD2. The material sequenced was peripheral blood. CDR3 protein: CATSRDSLAGGLNEQFF. CDR3 nucleotide sequence: TGTGCCACCAGCAGAGATAGCCTAGCGGGGGGACTGAATGAGCAGTTCTTC.